The clone carrying this TCR beta chain was found a few times. The data derive from a study of shared clonotypes between healthy human individuals. The ends were cut back, 8 bases at V and 3 bases at J, with 21 bases in the middle. Per germline, CDR1 MDHEN and CDR2 SYDVKM. The CDR3 loop spans 16 amino acids. Sequencing used immunoSEQ multiplex PCR; TCRdb keeps in-frame clones, though not all of them. The repertoire holds approximately 100,000 clones, over 65% seen once, with roughly a quarter in the top ten. Sequencing input: memory CD8+ T cells sorted from blood. Subset meaning: CD45RO+ cells pooled with CCR7-negative TemRA cells. The rearrangement joins TRBV28 to TRBJ2-3, with TRBD2 as a possible D gene (5 bases). The TCR was taken from a woman aged 25 to 39 in good health. The CDR3 DNA sequence: TGTGCCAGCTCTACGGCAGACCCCAGAGGGACAGATACGCAGTATTTT. It encodes CASSTADPRGTDTQYF.